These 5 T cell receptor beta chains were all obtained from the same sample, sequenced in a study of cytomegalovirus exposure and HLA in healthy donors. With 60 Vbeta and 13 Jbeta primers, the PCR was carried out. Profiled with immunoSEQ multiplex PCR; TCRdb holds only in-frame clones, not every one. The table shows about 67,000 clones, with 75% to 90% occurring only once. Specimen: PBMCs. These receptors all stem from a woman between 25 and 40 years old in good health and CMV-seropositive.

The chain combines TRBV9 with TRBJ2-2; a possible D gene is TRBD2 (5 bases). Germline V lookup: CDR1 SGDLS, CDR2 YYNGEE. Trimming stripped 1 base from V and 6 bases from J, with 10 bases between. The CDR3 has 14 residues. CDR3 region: CASSVNPEAGELFF. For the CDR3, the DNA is TGTGCCAGCAGCGTAAACCCGGAGGCCGGGGAGCTGTTTTTT.

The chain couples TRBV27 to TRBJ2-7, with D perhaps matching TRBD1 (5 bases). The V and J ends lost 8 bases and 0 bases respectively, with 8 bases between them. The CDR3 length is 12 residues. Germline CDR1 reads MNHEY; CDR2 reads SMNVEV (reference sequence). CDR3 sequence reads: CASLDSSYEQYF. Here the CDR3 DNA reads TGTGCCAGCCTTGACAGCTCCTACGAGCAGTACTTC.

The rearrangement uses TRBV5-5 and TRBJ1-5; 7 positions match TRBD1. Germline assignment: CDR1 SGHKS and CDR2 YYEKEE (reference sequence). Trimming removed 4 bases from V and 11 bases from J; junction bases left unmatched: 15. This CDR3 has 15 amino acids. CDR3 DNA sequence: TGTGCCAGCAGCCCGTCCGGGACAGCACTATTGGCCCAGCATTTT. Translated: CASSPSGTALLAQHF.

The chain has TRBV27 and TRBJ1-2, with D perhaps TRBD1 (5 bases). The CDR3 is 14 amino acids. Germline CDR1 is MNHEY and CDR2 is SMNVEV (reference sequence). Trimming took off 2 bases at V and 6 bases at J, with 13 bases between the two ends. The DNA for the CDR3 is TGTGCCAGCAGTTTAAGGCCAGGGAGGGATGGCTACACCTTC. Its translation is CASSLRPGRDGYTF.

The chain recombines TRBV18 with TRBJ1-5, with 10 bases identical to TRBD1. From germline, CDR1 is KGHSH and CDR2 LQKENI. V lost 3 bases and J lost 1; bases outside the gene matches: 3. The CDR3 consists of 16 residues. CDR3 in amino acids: CASSPQTGGSNQPQHF. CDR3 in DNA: TGTGCCAGCTCACCCCAGACAGGGGGCAGCAATCAGCCCCAGCATTTT.